The 9 T cell receptor beta chains presented below share a single source sample, sequenced in a study of cytomegalovirus exposure and HLA in healthy donors. PCR employed 60 Vbeta and 13 Jbeta primers. Libraries were prepared by immunoSEQ multiplex PCR; TCRdb keeps only in-frame clonotypes and omits some of them. Among 95,000 to 150,000 clones listed, around 85% were seen once. Sequenced material: PBMCs. The receptors were gathered from a man aged 30-40 years in good health and CMV-seronegative.

This sequence joins TRBV6-5 and TRBJ2-5; D call uncertain. V lost 0 bases, J lost 5 bases, and 10 bases lay in between. Looked up from germline, CDR1 is MNHEY and CDR2 is SVGAGI. The CDR3 is 14 residues long. CDR3 protein: CASSYSRIGETQYF. The CDR3 region has the DNA TGTGCCAGCAGTTACTCGAGGATTGGGGAGACCCAGTACTTC.

This clone was seen a single time. The chain combines TRBV6-5 with TRBJ1-2, with unresolved D. The germline V gene has CDR1 MNHEY and CDR2 SVGAGI. The ends were cut back, 4 bases at V and 3 bases at J, with 15 bases in the middle. This CDR3 is built from 15 residues. The CDR3 region is CASSSPPGRDYGYTF. The CDR3 coding sequence is TGTGCCAGCAGTTCCCCGCCGGGGAGAGACTATGGCTACACCTTC.

The chain has TRBV6-5 and TRBJ1-2; 9 bases map to TRBD1. The V gene's germline CDR1 is MNHEY and CDR2 SVGAGI. This CDR3 region has 14 residues. Trimming removed 0 bases from V and 8 bases from J; junction bases left unmatched: 4. CDR3 bases: TGTGCCAGCAGTTACTCTTCTACAGGGGGCGGCTACACCTTC. Amino acid sequence: CASSYSSTGGGYTF.

The chain couples TRBV18 to TRBJ1-1; weak D call: TRBD1 (5 bases). V was clipped by 3 bases and J by 0 bases, with 11 bases between them. CDR3 length equals 15 residues. CDR1 is KGHSH and CDR2 is LQKENI in the germline V gene. The CDR3 sequence is CASSPIRQMNTEAFF. The CDR3 nucleotides read TGTGCCAGCTCACCCATTAGACAGATGAACACTGAAGCTTTCTTT.

The genes are TRBV11-2 and TRBJ2-2; no firm D call. Germline loops: CDR1 SGHAT, CDR2 FQNNGV. CDR3 length: 15 amino acids. V lost 4 bases and J 2 bases, leaving 11 bases between the germline ends. CDR3 protein: CASSSVPLNTGELFF. In DNA form, the CDR3 reads TGTGCCAGCAGCTCGGTTCCCCTAAACACCGGGGAGCTGTTTTTT.

The CDR3 sequence is CASSVEGGRDTQYF. The CDR3 DNA sequence: TGTGCCAGCAGCGTAGAGGGAGGCAGGGATACGCAGTATTTT. The chain combines TRBV9 with TRBJ2-3; D is perhaps TRBD2 (6 bases). V was trimmed by 0 bases and J by 6 bases, leaving 11 bases between them. Germline values: CDR1 SGDLS, CDR2 YYNGEE. The CDR3 runs to 14 residues.

Of note for this clone: An end of the junction does not agree with germline; a read error may underlie this. The chain joins TRBV5-1 to TRBJ2-6; perhaps TRBD1 as D (5 bases). The CDR3 runs to 19 residues. Germline values: CDR1 SGHRS, CDR2 YFSETQ. DNA of the CDR3: TGCGCCAGCAGCTTTCCTTACAGGATTAATAGCTCTGGGGCCAACGGCCTGACTTTC. Translating gives CASSFPYRINSSGANGLTF.

The rearrangement joins TRBV4-1 to TRBJ1-1, with a tentative D call TRBD1 (5 bases). CDR3 length equals 18 residues. V shed 3 bases and J shed 3 bases, with 23 bases lying between them. The germline gives CDR1 MGHRA, CDR2 YSYEKL. CDR3 DNA: TGCGCCAGCAGCCAGCGATGGGGGGACTCGCTCCTGTACACTGAAGCTTTCTTT. Protein sequence: CASSQRWGDSLLYTEAFF.

The rearrangement links TRBV6-5 to TRBJ2-1; D gene ambiguous. The CDR3 contains 15 residues. Germline V gene lookup returns CDR1 MNHEY and CDR2 SVGAGI. Trimming stripped 0 bases from V and 12 bases from J, with 18 bases between. The CDR3 reads CASSYSRGPGVRQFF. CDR3 sequence (DNA): TGTGCCAGCAGTTACTCGCGCGGTCCGGGTGTGCGGCAGTTCTTC.